This section outlines one T cell receptor beta chain sequence together with its context. The record originates from a study of blood T cells in healthy people across ages. Sample-barcoded 5' priming and a J-beta primer mix drove a second PCR of 7 to 11 cycles. One entry per CDR3 protein, called by TCRdb with MiXCR from the 5' RACE reads. The sample consists of roughly 1.7 million distinct CDR3 sequences, about 31% of them appearing once. CDR1 is LGHNT, CDR2 FRNRAP, per germline. CDR3 length: 14 amino acids. Trimming pared 1 base from V and 4 bases from J, leaving 9 bases between. Sequences were obtained from blood. The rearrangement links TRBV12-5 to TRBJ2-3; no firm D call. The source of this sequence is a young woman in good health. CDR3 bases: TGTGCTAGTGGTTTGGACAGTTTCGCAGATACGCAGTATTTT. Translation gives CASGLDSFADTQYF.